Listed below are T cell receptor beta chains from one sample, sequenced in a study of shared clonotypes between healthy human individuals. The repertoire was sequenced with immunoSEQ multiplex PCR; TCRdb's copy has only in-frame clones and lacks some. The sample records about 2.4 million clones, approximately 94% being singletons. The sequencing input was naive CD4+ T cells from PBMCs. The origin of the receptors is a man aged 18-30 years in good health. Some clones in this sample may be carry-over from other donors' samples. Both conserved end residues are part of each CDR3. The D gene is left open where the match is weak. Size is omitted from some rows. Given values are once, few, many or a class for expanded clones.

d_call: .; clone_size: .; v_call: TRBV10-3; j_call: TRBJ2-1; cdr3_nt: TGTGCCATCAGTGGTCTAGCGAACTCCTACAATGAGCAGTTCTTC; cdr3_aa: CAISGLANSYNEQFF
d_call: .; clone_size: .; v_call: TRBV6-1; j_call: TRBJ1-1; cdr3_nt: TGTGCCAGCAGTGAATGGGGGGGGAGAACTGAAGCTTTCTTT; cdr3_aa: CASSEWGGRTEAFF
d_call: .; clone_size: once; v_call: TRBV15; j_call: TRBJ1-1; cdr3_nt: TGTGCCACCAGTAGTAGCCGCAGGGGGAACACTGAAGCTTTCTTT; cdr3_aa: CATSSSRRGNTEAFF
d_call: .; clone_size: .; v_call: TRBV5-1; j_call: TRBJ2-1; cdr3_nt: TGCGCCAGCAGCTTGGTTAGCGGCTCCTACAATGAGCAGTTCTTC; cdr3_aa: CASSLVSGSYNEQFF
d_call: TRBD1; clone_size: .; v_call: TRBV14; j_call: TRBJ1-1; cdr3_nt: TGTGCCAGCAGACCCGACAGGGCTGGATTTTTTTTCTTT; cdr3_aa: CASRPDRAGFFFF
d_call: TRBD1; clone_size: .; v_call: TRBV2; j_call: TRBJ2-7; cdr3_nt: TGTGCCAGCAGCCGGCCGCGGACAGGGGCTACCTACGAGCAGTACTTC; cdr3_aa: CASSRPRTGATYEQYF
d_call: .; clone_size: .; v_call: TRBV5-1; j_call: TRBJ2-1; cdr3_nt: TGCGCCAGCAGCTCGACTCTAGCGCGGTACAATGAGCAGTTCTTC; cdr3_aa: CASSSTLARYNEQFF
d_call: TRBD2; clone_size: once; v_call: TRBV4-1; j_call: TRBJ2-5; cdr3_nt: TGCGCCAGCAGCCTCCGGACGGGGGGTCCGGAGACCCAGTACTTC; cdr3_aa: CASSLRTGGPETQYF
d_call: .; clone_size: .; v_call: TRBV6-1; j_call: TRBJ2-7; cdr3_nt: TGTGCCAGCGAAGGGAGACAGCGCTCCTACGAGCAGTACTTC; cdr3_aa: CASEGRQRSYEQYF
d_call: .; clone_size: .; v_call: TRBV10-1; j_call: TRBJ2-1; cdr3_nt: TGCGCCAGCAGTGATCCCGGCACCCAGCAGTTCTTC; cdr3_aa: CASSDPGTQQFF
d_call: .; clone_size: .; v_call: TRBV7-9; j_call: TRBJ2-5; cdr3_nt: TGTGCCAGCAGCTCCCGCGGACACCAAGAGACCCAGTACTTC; cdr3_aa: CASSSRGHQETQYF
d_call: .; clone_size: .; v_call: TRBV28; j_call: TRBJ1-1; cdr3_nt: TGTGCCAGCAGTTCGTACACTGAAGCTTTCTTT; cdr3_aa: CASSSYTEAFF
d_call: TRBD1; clone_size: .; v_call: TRBV10-3; j_call: TRBJ1-5; cdr3_nt: TGTGCCATCTCACCGGACAGGGGCAATCAGCCCCAGCATTTT; cdr3_aa: CAISPDRGNQPQHF
d_call: .; clone_size: .; v_call: TRBV5-1; j_call: TRBJ1-1; cdr3_nt: TGCGCCAGCAGCTTGGACTCTCGGGGGAACACTGAAGCTTTCTTT; cdr3_aa: CASSLDSRGNTEAFF
d_call: TRBD2; clone_size: .; v_call: TRBV7-2; j_call: TRBJ2-3; cdr3_nt: TGTGCCAGCAGCTTAGTAGGACTAGCGGGAGCCCTATTCACAGATACGCAGTATTTT; cdr3_aa: CASSLVGLAGALFTDTQYF
d_call: .; clone_size: once; v_call: TRBV28; j_call: TRBJ1-2; cdr3_nt: TGTGCCAGCAGGCCCCTGGGGAGACTTAACTATGGCTACACCTTC; cdr3_aa: CASRPLGRLNYGYTF
d_call: .; clone_size: few; v_call: TRBV4-1; j_call: TRBJ1-2; cdr3_nt: TGCGCCAGCAGCCAAGGCCCAGGTGACTATGGCTACACCTTC; cdr3_aa: CASSQGPGDYGYTF
d_call: TRBD1; clone_size: .; v_call: TRBV5-6; j_call: TRBJ2-7; cdr3_nt: TGTGCCAGCAGCTTGGGGGACAGGGGGCGGCACGAGCAGTACTTC; cdr3_aa: CASSLGDRGRHEQYF
d_call: TRBD1; clone_size: .; v_call: TRBV29-1; j_call: TRBJ2-2; cdr3_nt: TGCAGCGTTGGACGAAGTACCGGGACAGGTCACACCGGGGAGCTGTTTTTT; cdr3_aa: CSVGRSTGTGHTGELFF
d_call: TRBD2; clone_size: .; v_call: TRBV12-5; j_call: TRBJ2-3; cdr3_nt: TGTGCTAGTGCCCCTGGGAGGGGACCAGATACGCAGTATTTT; cdr3_aa: CASAPGRGPDTQYF
d_call: .; clone_size: once; v_call: TRBV2; j_call: TRBJ2-3; cdr3_nt: TGTGCCAGCATATTCGAGGGAGCCGGCACAGATACGCAGTATTTT; cdr3_aa: CASIFEGAGTDTQYF
d_call: .; clone_size: .; v_call: TRBV29-1; j_call: TRBJ1-2; cdr3_nt: TGCAGCGTTGTCGGGACACCTGGGAGCTATGGCTACACCTTC; cdr3_aa: CSVVGTPGSYGYTF
d_call: .; clone_size: .; v_call: TRBV5-6; j_call: TRBJ1-2; cdr3_nt: TGTGCCAGCAGCCCTGGAAACTATGGCTACACCTTC; cdr3_aa: CASSPGNYGYTF
d_call: .; clone_size: .; v_call: TRBV6-6; j_call: TRBJ1-5; cdr3_nt: TGTGCCAGCAGTTCCGAGCCGAGGCAGCCCCAGCATTTT; cdr3_aa: CASSSEPRQPQHF
d_call: .; clone_size: .; v_call: TRBV6-1; j_call: TRBJ1-3; cdr3_nt: TGTGCCAGCAGTGGTGGGGGGAGCTCTGGAAACACCATATATTTT; cdr3_aa: CASSGGGSSGNTIYF
d_call: .; clone_size: .; v_call: TRBV2; j_call: TRBJ2-6; cdr3_nt: TGTGCCAGCAGTTCAGGGACTGGCGTCCTGACTTTC; cdr3_aa: CASSSGTGVLTF